Below are 14 T cell receptor beta chains sequenced from a single sample in a study of T cell clonality in common variable immunodeficiency. Sequenced by immunoSEQ multiplex PCR; TCRdb stores in-frame clones only, minus some. The data show more than 35,000 clones, with none appearing a single time. Sequencing was performed on peripheral blood mononuclear cells. All receptors derive from a person aged 18 to 70 in good health.

This clone was observed many times. Read data end 3 residues before the CDR3 end; the end is taken from the germline J gene. The V and J genes are TRBV20-1 and TRBJ2-1, with 11 positions matching TRBD2. The CDR3 contains 16 residues. Trimming at V came to 3 bases and at J to 8 bases, leaving 12 bases not matched to a gene. Per the germline V gene, CDR1 is DFQATT and CDR2 is SNEGSKA (reference sequence). The CDR3 reads CSASPLLAGEEDEQFF. Partial CDR3 DNA: TGCAGTGCTAGTCCCCTACTAGCGGGAGAAGAGGATGAG.

This clone was observed at least ten times. The read is 3 residues too short to cover the CDR3 end, so that end is filled in from the germline J gene. This chain uses TRBV18 with TRBJ2-1, with D perhaps matching TRBD2 (6 bases). The CDR3 sequence is 15 residues long. V was trimmed by 3 bases and J by 5 bases, leaving 14 bases between them. CDR1 and CDR2 from the germline V gene are KGHSH and LQKENI. The CDR3 loop is CASSPAVLANNEQFF. The CDR3 bases that were read are TGTGCCAGCTCACCGGCGGTACTAGCTAACAATGAG.

This clone was seen at least ten times. The read finishes 3 residues shy of the CDR3 end, and the germline J gene is used to complete it. The rearrangement joins TRBV12-3 or TRBV12-4 to TRBJ1-5; TRBD1 matches 7 bases. The CDR3 runs to 14 residues. V shed 2 bases and J 4 bases; nucleotides not matched to a gene: 2. The sequenced part of the CDR3 DNA is TGTGCCAGCAGTTTATCAGGGGGTAATCAGCCC. This translates into CASSLSGGNQP. The entire CDR3 reads CASSLSGGNQPQHF.

This clone was detected ten times or more. Coverage ceases 3 residues before the CDR3 finishes, and the germline J gene fills in the end. The genes are TRBV30 and TRBJ2-1; 10 bases map to TRBD2. The V gene's germline CDR1 is GTSNPN and CDR2 SVGIG (reference sequence). V was clipped by 0 bases and J by 4 bases; unmatched bases: 0. The CDR3 runs 14 residues. The CDR3 sequence is CAWSVAGGYNEQFF. The sequenced part of the CDR3 DNA is TGTGCCTGGAGTGTAGCGGGAGGGTACAATGAG.

This clone has at least ten counts. The observed sequence ends 3 residues before the CDR3 terminus, with the missing tail filled in from the germline J gene. The rearrangement uses TRBV19 and TRBJ1-1; D may be TRBD1 (5 bases). The length of the CDR3 is 12 residues. Per germline, CDR1 LNHDA and CDR2 SQIVND (reference sequence). The CDR3 region is CASSISRVVAFF. Partial CDR3 DNA: TGTGCCAGTAGTATCTCCAGGGTGGTC.

This clone was recorded many times. The read comes to an end 3 residues before the CDR3 does, leaving the germline J gene to fill in the end. V usage is TRBV5-1 and J usage is TRBJ2-3; 11 positions agree with TRBD2. V trimming: 3 bases; J trimming: 4 bases; junction bases outside the gene matches: 7. Germline-derived CDR1 and CDR2 are SGHRS and YFSETQ. This CDR3 comprises 16 residues. The CDR3 spells CASSSLTSGTADTQYF. The sequenced part of the CDR3 DNA is TGCGCCAGCAGCTCCCTGACTAGCGGGACTGCAGATACG.

In this sample, this clone turned up many times. The sequenced fragment ends 3 residues before the CDR3 boundary, so the rest is inferred from the germline J gene. Other DNA sequences within the sample encode an identical CDR3. The chain employs TRBV2 and TRBJ2-3; TRBD2 aligns across 9 bases. This CDR3 has 15 amino acids. With V trimmed by 6 bases and J by 0 bases, 4 bases remained unmatched. The germline gives CDR1 SNHLY, CDR2 FYNNEI. CDR3 protein: CASSPGTSSTDTQYF. The DNA read from the CDR3 is TGTGCCAGCAGCCCCGGGACTAGCAGCACAGATACG.

This clone was detected ten times or more. The read ends 3 residues before the CDR3 terminus; that terminus is restored from the germline J gene. The chain joins TRBV2 to TRBJ2-5; 10 bases map to TRBD2. The junction had 7 bases not matched to a gene; V was cut back by 3 bases and J by 0 bases. The CDR3 covers 17 residues. Germline values: CDR1 SNHLY, CDR2 FYNNEI. Partial CDR3 DNA: TGTGCCAGCAGTGAGGGGCTAGCGGGAGTAGACCAAGAGACC. It yields the protein CASSEGLAGVDQET. The CDR3, in full, reads CASSEGLAGVDQETQYF.

This clone was seen at least ten times. The read finishes 3 residues shy of the CDR3 end, and the germline J gene is used to complete it. V usage is TRBV18 and J usage is TRBJ1-5, with D perhaps matching TRBD1 (5 bases). Germline-derived CDR1 and CDR2 are KGHSH and LQKENI. Trimming removed 3 bases at V and 3 bases at J, with 9 bases between. The CDR3 sequence is 14 residues long. The part of the CDR3 DNA that was read is TGTGCCAGCTCACCCCAGGGCTTCAATCAGCCC. This codes for CASSPQGFNQP. The entire CDR3 protein is CASSPQGFNQPQHF.

This clone has ten or more counts. The read ends 3 residues shy of where the CDR3 ends; the end is completed using the germline J gene. V usage is TRBV5-1 and J usage is TRBJ1-2; possibly TRBD1 for D (5 bases). Germline CDR1 is SGHRS and CDR2 is YFSETQ. V was clipped by 5 bases and J by 1 base, with 18 bases between them. The CDR3 consists of 16 residues. CDR3 DNA (partial): TGCGCCAGCAGGCCAACAGTTCAGGGCGTTAACTATGGC. Residues: CASRPTVQGVNYG. The full CDR3 is CASRPTVQGVNYGYTF.

In this sample, this clone turned up many times. Read sequence stops 3 residues before the CDR3 end, and the germline J gene provides the missing end. The V and J genes are TRBV20-1 and TRBJ1-5; 8 nucleotides align to TRBD1. This CDR3 is built from 14 residues. The V and J ends lost 1 base and 6 bases, in that order; junction bases with no gene match: 5. Germline CDR1 reads DFQATT; CDR2 reads SNEGSKA (reference sequence). The CDR3 sequence is CSARGTGRGQPQHF. The part of the CDR3 DNA that was read is TGCAGTGCTAGAGGGACAGGGAGGGGTCAGCCC.

This clone has a count of ten or more. The read comes to an end 3 residues before the CDR3 does, leaving the germline J gene to fill in the end. The chain recombines TRBV5-5 with TRBJ1-1; no definite D call. V was clipped by 0 bases and J by 3 bases, with 6 bases between them. Germline lookup yields CDR1 SGHKS and CDR2 YYEKEE (reference sequence). The length of the CDR3 is 13 residues. CDR3 amino acids: CASSLDQYTEAFF. The sequenced CDR3 bases are TGTGCCAGCAGCTTGGATCAGTACACTGAA.

This clone occurred many times. The read comes to an end 3 residues before the CDR3 does, leaving the germline J gene to fill in the end. The J gene is TRBJ2-7, the V gene TRBV5-1, with TRBD2 matching 8 bases. The CDR3 runs to 15 residues. V trimming: 0 bases; J trimming: 2 bases; junction bases outside the gene matches: 4. Germline loops: CDR1 SGHRS, CDR2 YFSETQ. CDR3 sequence reads: CASSLAGGDTYEQYF. The part of the CDR3 DNA that was read is TGCGCCAGCAGCTTGGCGGGGGGGGACACCTACGAG. Full variable domain (rest looked up from reference TRBV5-1 and TRBJ2-7): KAGVTQTPRYLIKTRGQQVTLSCSPISGHRSVSWYQQTPGQGLQFLFEYFSETQRNKGNFPGRFSGRQFSNSRSEMNVSTLELGDSALYLCASSLAGGDTYEQYFGPGTRLTVT.

This clone came up many times. A read error may explain this, as a much larger clone is one base away. The observed sequence ends 3 residues before the CDR3 terminus, with the missing tail filled in from the germline J gene. The chain is built from TRBV5-4 and TRBJ1-2, with TRBD1 as a possible D gene (6 bases). Germline CDR1 is SGHNT and CDR2 is YYREEE (reference sequence). V was trimmed by 0 bases and J by 3 bases, leaving 6 bases between them. CDR3 length equals 13 residues. CDR3 DNA, as far as it was read: TGTGCCAGCAGCTTGGCAGGGGACTATGGC. This translates into CASSLAGDYG. The whole CDR3 region reads CASSLAGDYGYTF.